A selection of T cell receptor beta chains follows, all from one sample in a study of blood T cell repertoires in COVID-19. Measured with immunoSEQ multiplex PCR; TCRdb has only the in-frame clones, and not every one. Of 300,000 to 500,000 clones listed, roughly 90% are singletons. What was sequenced was PBMCs or T cells enriched from blood (not recorded which). The receptors come from a woman aged 25 to 39 with acute COVID-19. The CDR3 runs from the conserved cysteine through the conserved F or W. Each record gives: clone size, J gene, V gene, D gene, CDR3 DNA, CDR3 protein. D genes are given only for firm matches. Some rows mark clone size as missing; the rest say once, few, many or name a class of expanded clone.

clone_size: NA
j_call: TRBJ2-1
v_call: TRBV7-9
d_call: TRBD2
cdr3_nt: TGTGCCAGCAGCTCTCGTCCGGGGGGGGATGAGCAGTTCTTC
cdr3_aa: CASSSRPGGDEQFF

clone_size: NA
j_call: TRBJ1-5
v_call: TRBV2
d_call: NA
cdr3_nt: TGTGCCAGCAGTCGACAACTCCAAAATCAGCCCCAGCATTTT
cdr3_aa: CASSRQLQNQPQHF

clone_size: NA
j_call: TRBJ2-7
v_call: TRBV24-1
d_call: TRBD1
cdr3_nt: TGTGCCACCAGGGGACAGACCTACGAGCAGTACTTC
cdr3_aa: CATRGQTYEQYF

clone_size: NA
j_call: TRBJ2-7
v_call: TRBV4-1
d_call: TRBD1
cdr3_nt: TGCGCCAGCAGCCAAGGGGACAGCCTCTCCTACGAGCAGTACTTC
cdr3_aa: CASSQGDSLSYEQYF

clone_size: NA
j_call: TRBJ1-6
v_call: TRBV19
d_call: TRBD1
cdr3_nt: TGTGCCAGTAGTACAACAAGCCCACAGGGGATCGGATATTCACCCCTCCACTTT
cdr3_aa: CASSTTSPQGIGYSPLHF

clone_size: once
j_call: TRBJ2-1
v_call: TRBV6-2/TRBV6-3
d_call: NA
cdr3_nt: TGTGCCAGCAGTTACTCGATAACTGGGCACGAACTTGAGAATGAGCAGTTCTTC
cdr3_aa: CASSYSITGHELENEQFF

clone_size: NA
j_call: TRBJ1-1
v_call: TRBV5-5
d_call: TRBD1
cdr3_nt: TGTGCCAGCAGCCGGGGACAGGGGGGGACTGAAGCTTTCTTT
cdr3_aa: CASSRGQGGTEAFF

clone_size: NA
j_call: TRBJ1-6
v_call: TRBV19
d_call: TRBD1
cdr3_nt: TGTGCCAGTAGTAAGACAGGGCGGAATTCACCCCTCCACTTT
cdr3_aa: CASSKTGRNSPLHF

clone_size: NA
j_call: TRBJ2-7
v_call: TRBV27
d_call: NA
cdr3_nt: TGTGCCAGCAGTTTAGGTATGAGGGATTACGAGCAGTACTTC
cdr3_aa: CASSLGMRDYEQYF

clone_size: NA
j_call: TRBJ1-1
v_call: TRBV7-6
d_call: NA
cdr3_nt: TGTGCCAGCAGCTTAAGACCGACAGGAATGAACACTGAAGCTTTCTTT
cdr3_aa: CASSLRPTGMNTEAFF

clone_size: NA
j_call: TRBJ2-3
v_call: TRBV9
d_call: NA
cdr3_nt: TGTGCCAGCAGCGTTGGGGCGGGGACAGATACGCAGTATTTT
cdr3_aa: CASSVGAGTDTQYF

clone_size: NA
j_call: TRBJ1-1
v_call: TRBV27
d_call: TRBD1
cdr3_nt: TGTGCCAGCTCCTTTCCGGGACAGGGCTCTGAGGGCACTGAAGCTTTCTTT
cdr3_aa: CASSFPGQGSEGTEAFF

clone_size: NA
j_call: TRBJ1-5
v_call: TRBV6-1
d_call: NA
cdr3_nt: TGTGCCAGCAGTGACGTTAAGGGGGTGGTTCAGCCCCAGCATTTT
cdr3_aa: CASSDVKGVVQPQHF

clone_size: NA
j_call: TRBJ1-1
v_call: TRBV2
d_call: NA
cdr3_nt: TGTGCCAGCAGTGAAGCGCGAGGTGCGTACACTGAAGCTTTCTTT
cdr3_aa: CASSEARGAYTEAFF

clone_size: NA
j_call: TRBJ1-1
v_call: TRBV3-1/TRBV3-2
d_call: TRBD1
cdr3_nt: TGTGCCAGCAGCCAACGAAGACAGGGGGCGGCTGAAGCTTTCTTT
cdr3_aa: CASSQRRQGAAEAFF

clone_size: NA
j_call: TRBJ2-7
v_call: TRBV13
d_call: TRBD1
cdr3_nt: TGTGCCAGCAGCTTAACCGGACAGGGTAACTACGAGCAGTACTTC
cdr3_aa: CASSLTGQGNYEQYF

clone_size: NA
j_call: TRBJ2-7
v_call: TRBV5-6
d_call: NA
cdr3_nt: TGTGCCAGCAGCCGATTCGGGACTCCCTACGAGCAGTACTTC
cdr3_aa: CASSRFGTPYEQYF

clone_size: NA
j_call: TRBJ1-3
v_call: TRBV7-9
d_call: NA
cdr3_nt: TGTGCCAGCAGGGACAGTCGCTCTGGAAACACCATATATTTT
cdr3_aa: CASRDSRSGNTIYF

clone_size: NA
j_call: TRBJ2-7
v_call: TRBV2
d_call: NA
cdr3_nt: TGTGCCAGCAGCGGACAGTTCTCCTACGAGCAGTACTTC
cdr3_aa: CASSGQFSYEQYF

clone_size: NA
j_call: TRBJ1-3
v_call: TRBV3-1/TRBV3-2
d_call: TRBD1
cdr3_nt: TGTGCCAGCAGCCCCGGGACAGGGGGATCCGGAAACACCATATATTTT
cdr3_aa: CASSPGTGGSGNTIYF

clone_size: NA
j_call: TRBJ2-3
v_call: TRBV4-1
d_call: TRBD2
cdr3_nt: TGCGCCAGCAGCCAACTGGCTAGCGGGGGGGCCCGCACAGATACGCAGTATTTT
cdr3_aa: CASSQLASGGARTDTQYF

clone_size: NA
j_call: TRBJ2-1
v_call: TRBV5-1
d_call: TRBD2
cdr3_nt: TGCGCCAGCAGCGGGACCGGTAGCGGGGGGAGCTCCTACAATGAGCAGTTCTTC
cdr3_aa: CASSGTGSGGSSYNEQFF

clone_size: NA
j_call: TRBJ2-7
v_call: TRBV6-2/TRBV6-3
d_call: TRBD1
cdr3_nt: TGTGCCAGCAGTTACTCCGCCGGAGAGGGGGCCTATAACTACGAGCAGTACTTC
cdr3_aa: CASSYSAGEGAYNYEQYF

clone_size: NA
j_call: TRBJ1-2
v_call: TRBV19
d_call: NA
cdr3_nt: TGTGCCAGTATTCCGGCCGAAGATCTTCGGAATCAGAACTATCGGGGCTACACCTTC
cdr3_aa: CASIPAEDLRNQNYRGYTF

clone_size: NA
j_call: TRBJ2-7
v_call: TRBV2
d_call: TRBD1
cdr3_nt: TGTGCCAGCAGGAGGGCACAAGCGGACAGGGGTGGCGAGCAGTACTTC
cdr3_aa: CASRRAQADRGGEQYF

clone_size: NA
j_call: TRBJ1-6
v_call: TRBV20-1
d_call: NA
cdr3_nt: TGCAGTGCTAGTTCCCGGGGGACCACCCTAACACGATCACCCCTCCACTTT
cdr3_aa: CSASSRGTTLTRSPLHF

clone_size: NA
j_call: TRBJ1-1
v_call: TRBV18
d_call: NA
cdr3_nt: TGTGCCAGCTCATCAGGGGTGGACACTGAAGCTTTCTTT
cdr3_aa: CASSSGVDTEAFF

clone_size: NA
j_call: TRBJ2-1
v_call: TRBV18
d_call: TRBD1
cdr3_nt: TGTGCCAGCTCACCACCTGCCGTTGGACAGGGGGTGTGGTCCTACAATGAGCAGTTCTTC
cdr3_aa: CASSPPAVGQGVWSYNEQFF

clone_size: NA
j_call: TRBJ1-5
v_call: TRBV7-9
d_call: NA
cdr3_nt: TGTGCCAGCAGCTTAGCAGGGAGTGATCAGCCCCAGCATTTT
cdr3_aa: CASSLAGSDQPQHF

clone_size: NA
j_call: TRBJ1-6
v_call: TRBV29-1
d_call: NA
cdr3_nt: TGCAGCCCAAAAGCAGGGGCCCCCCCCCTCCACTTT
cdr3_aa: CSPKAGAPPLHF

clone_size: NA
j_call: TRBJ1-2
v_call: TRBV11-1
d_call: NA
cdr3_nt: TGTGCCAGCAGCTCCTCTGACGGGATCCATGGCTACACCTTC
cdr3_aa: CASSSSDGIHGYTF

clone_size: NA
j_call: TRBJ1-4
v_call: TRBV5-1
d_call: NA
cdr3_nt: TGCGCCAGCAGCTTGGTTGGGTTGGTCGCGACAGGAGGCGAAAAACTGTTTTTT
cdr3_aa: CASSLVGLVATGGEKLFF

clone_size: NA
j_call: TRBJ2-5
v_call: TRBV4-1
d_call: TRBD1
cdr3_nt: TGCGCCAGCAGCCATACATGGAGGGATACAGGGGGCTTGGAGACCCAGTACTTC
cdr3_aa: CASSHTWRDTGGLETQYF

clone_size: NA
j_call: TRBJ1-3
v_call: TRBV7-8
d_call: NA
cdr3_nt: TGTGCCAGCAGCTCACGCAGGGGAGTCGCTGGAAACACCATATATTTT
cdr3_aa: CASSSRRGVAGNTIYF

clone_size: few
j_call: TRBJ2-7
v_call: TRBV4-3
d_call: TRBD1
cdr3_nt: TGCGCCAGCAGCCGGGGACAGGGGTCCCCCTACGAGCAGTACTTC
cdr3_aa: CASSRGQGSPYEQYF

clone_size: NA
j_call: TRBJ2-5
v_call: TRBV11-2
d_call: TRBD1
cdr3_nt: TGTGCCAGCAGCGTCCGGACAGGGGTTGTTCGAGAGACCCAGTACTTC
cdr3_aa: CASSVRTGVVRETQYF

clone_size: NA
j_call: TRBJ1-5
v_call: TRBV24-1
d_call: NA
cdr3_nt: TGTGCCACCAGTGATTTTGGGCAGGGGTTGGAGGATCAGCCCCAGCATTTT
cdr3_aa: CATSDFGQGLEDQPQHF

clone_size: NA
j_call: TRBJ2-1
v_call: TRBV24-1
d_call: TRBD1
cdr3_nt: TGTGCCACCAGTGATCCGATACAGGGGGCTATAGAATATTCCTACAATGAGCAGTTCTTC
cdr3_aa: CATSDPIQGAIEYSYNEQFF

clone_size: NA
j_call: TRBJ1-2
v_call: TRBV5-1
d_call: NA
cdr3_nt: TGCGCCAGCAAATCAACGGCCGGGGAGAACTATGGCTACACCTTC
cdr3_aa: CASKSTAGENYGYTF

clone_size: NA
j_call: TRBJ2-2
v_call: TRBV6-5
d_call: TRBD1
cdr3_nt: TGTGCCAGCAGTTACAGGAACCCGACAGGGGCCGGGGAGCTGTTTTTT
cdr3_aa: CASSYRNPTGAGELFF

clone_size: NA
j_call: TRBJ1-3
v_call: TRBV19
d_call: TRBD1
cdr3_nt: TGTGCCAGTACCCTCACTGGCAGGGGGAAGGGAAACACCATATATTTT
cdr3_aa: CASTLTGRGKGNTIYF

clone_size: NA
j_call: TRBJ1-2
v_call: TRBV9
d_call: NA
cdr3_nt: TGTGCCAGCAGCCCAACCCACTGGACAGATTACTATGGCTACACCTTC
cdr3_aa: CASSPTHWTDYYGYTF

clone_size: NA
j_call: TRBJ2-1
v_call: TRBV18
d_call: NA
cdr3_nt: TGTGCCAGCTCACCCGCGGGATCCTACAATGAGCAGTTCTTC
cdr3_aa: CASSPAGSYNEQFF

clone_size: NA
j_call: TRBJ2-3
v_call: TRBV14
d_call: TRBD2
cdr3_nt: TGTGCCAGCAGCCGGGGCCAACTAGCGGGGATCACAGATACGCAGTATTTT
cdr3_aa: CASSRGQLAGITDTQYF

clone_size: NA
j_call: TRBJ1-2
v_call: TRBV14
d_call: NA
cdr3_nt: TGTGCCAGCAGCCCTGGGACGAGACAGGCCCACTATGGCTACACCTTC
cdr3_aa: CASSPGTRQAHYGYTF

clone_size: NA
j_call: TRBJ1-5
v_call: TRBV6-7
d_call: NA
cdr3_nt: TGTGCCAGCAAACAAAGCAGGCCCTGCAATCAGCCCCAGCATTTT
cdr3_aa: CASKQSRPCNQPQHF

clone_size: NA
j_call: TRBJ2-3
v_call: TRBV19
d_call: NA
cdr3_nt: TGTGCCAGTATAGGACTTATCACAGATACGCAGTATTTT
cdr3_aa: CASIGLITDTQYF

clone_size: NA
j_call: TRBJ2-1
v_call: TRBV24-1
d_call: NA
cdr3_nt: TGTGCCACCAGTGATTGGGGCGATGAGCAGTTCTTC
cdr3_aa: CATSDWGDEQFF